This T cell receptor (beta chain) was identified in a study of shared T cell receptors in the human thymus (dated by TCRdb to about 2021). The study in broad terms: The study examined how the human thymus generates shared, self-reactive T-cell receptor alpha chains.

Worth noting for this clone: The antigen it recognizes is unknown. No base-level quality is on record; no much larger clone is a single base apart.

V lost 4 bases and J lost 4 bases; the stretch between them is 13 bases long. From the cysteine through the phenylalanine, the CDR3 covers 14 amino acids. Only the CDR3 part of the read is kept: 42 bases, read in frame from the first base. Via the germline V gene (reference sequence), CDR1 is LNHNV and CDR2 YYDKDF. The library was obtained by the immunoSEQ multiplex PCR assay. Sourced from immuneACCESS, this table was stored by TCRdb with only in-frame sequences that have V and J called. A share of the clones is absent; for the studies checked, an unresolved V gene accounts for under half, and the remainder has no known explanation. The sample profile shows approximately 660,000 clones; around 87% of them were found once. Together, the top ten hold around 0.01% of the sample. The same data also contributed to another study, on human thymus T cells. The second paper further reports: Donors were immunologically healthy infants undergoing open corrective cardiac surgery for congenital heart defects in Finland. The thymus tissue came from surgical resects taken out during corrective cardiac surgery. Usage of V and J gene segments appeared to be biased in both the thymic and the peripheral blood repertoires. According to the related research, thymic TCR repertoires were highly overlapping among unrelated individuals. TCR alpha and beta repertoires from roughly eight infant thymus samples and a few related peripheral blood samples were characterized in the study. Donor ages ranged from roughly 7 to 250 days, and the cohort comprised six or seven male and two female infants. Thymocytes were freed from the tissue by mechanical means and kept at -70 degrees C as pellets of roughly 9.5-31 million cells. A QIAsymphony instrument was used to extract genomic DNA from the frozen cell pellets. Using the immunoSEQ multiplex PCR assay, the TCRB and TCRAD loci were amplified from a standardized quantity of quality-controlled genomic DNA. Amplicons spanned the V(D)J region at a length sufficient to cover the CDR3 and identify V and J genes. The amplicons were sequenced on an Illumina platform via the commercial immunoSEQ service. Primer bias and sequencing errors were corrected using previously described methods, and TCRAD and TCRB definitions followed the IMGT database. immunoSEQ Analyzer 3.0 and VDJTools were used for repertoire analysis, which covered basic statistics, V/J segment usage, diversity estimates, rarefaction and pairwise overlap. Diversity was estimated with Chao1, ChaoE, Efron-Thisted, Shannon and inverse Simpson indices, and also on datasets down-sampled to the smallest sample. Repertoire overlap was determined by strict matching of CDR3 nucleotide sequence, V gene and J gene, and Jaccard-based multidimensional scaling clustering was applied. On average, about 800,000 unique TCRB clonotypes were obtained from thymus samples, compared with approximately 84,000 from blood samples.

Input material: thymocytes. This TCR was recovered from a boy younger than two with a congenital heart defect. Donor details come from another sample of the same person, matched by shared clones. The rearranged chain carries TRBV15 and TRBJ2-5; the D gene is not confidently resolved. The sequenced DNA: TGTGCCACCAGCAACGCGAAGTGTATAGAGACCCAGTACTTC. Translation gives CATSNAKCIETQYF.